These T cell receptor beta chains were read from a single sample in a study of CD8 T cells in Susac syndrome. One entry per CDR3 protein, called by TCRdb with MiXCR from the immunoSEQ multiplex PCR reads. The table has 200,000 to 250,000 distinct CDR3 sequences, about 95% seen once; the top ten hold 0.095%. The sample comprised CD4+ T cells from PBMCs. These receptors originate from a human donor with multiple sclerosis. Each CDR3 is given with its conserved first and last residue. D genes are given only for firm matches. Some rows have no size entry. The others give once, few or many, or a class for an expanded clone.

j_gene: TRBJ2-1
v_gene: TRBV3-1
abundance: .
d_gene: .
CDR3nt: TGTGCCAGCAGCCAAGCCTCGGGGGTCTCCTACAATGAGCAGTTCTTC
CDR3aa: CASSQASGVSYNEQFF

j_gene: TRBJ2-7
v_gene: TRBV7-2
abundance: .
d_gene: .
CDR3nt: TGTGCCAGCAGCTTCCAGGGAGTCGGGGAGCAGTACTTC
CDR3aa: CASSFQGVGEQYF

j_gene: TRBJ2-3
v_gene: TRBV4-2
abundance: .
d_gene: TRBD2
CDR3nt: TGTGCCAGCAGCCAAGCAGCGGGAAGAACCACAGATACGCAGTATTTT
CDR3aa: CASSQAAGRTTDTQYF

j_gene: TRBJ1-2
v_gene: TRBV4-2
abundance: .
d_gene: .
CDR3nt: TGTGCCAGCAGCCAAGACAACGCCCGGGACTATGGCTACACCTTC
CDR3aa: CASSQDNARDYGYTF

j_gene: TRBJ1-2
v_gene: TRBV29-1
abundance: .
d_gene: TRBD1
CDR3nt: TGCAGCGCGGGGCCGGGACAGGGATTAGGCTACACCTTC
CDR3aa: CSAGPGQGLGYTF

j_gene: TRBJ2-7
v_gene: TRBV20-1
abundance: .
d_gene: .
CDR3nt: TGCAGTGCTAGCCCAGCAACCCCCTCTTCCTACGAGCAGTACTTC
CDR3aa: CSASPATPSSYEQYF

j_gene: TRBJ2-5
v_gene: TRBV4-1
abundance: .
d_gene: .
CDR3nt: TGCGCCAGCAGTCGTCTACACCAAGAGACCCAGTACTTC
CDR3aa: CASSRLHQETQYF

j_gene: TRBJ2-7
v_gene: TRBV5-6
abundance: .
d_gene: TRBD1
CDR3nt: TGTGCCAGCAGCTTGGTAGGGGGCGCCGCCTACGAGCAGTACTTC
CDR3aa: CASSLVGGAAYEQYF

j_gene: TRBJ2-6
v_gene: TRBV20-1
abundance: .
d_gene: .
CDR3nt: TGCAGTGCGGCGTCCCCAGGGGCCAACGTCCTGACTTTC
CDR3aa: CSAASPGANVLTF

j_gene: TRBJ1-2
v_gene: TRBV20-1
abundance: .
d_gene: .
CDR3nt: TGCAGTGCTAAGCCAAACCTGGGGTATGGCTACACCTTC
CDR3aa: CSAKPNLGYGYTF

j_gene: TRBJ1-2
v_gene: TRBV14
abundance: .
d_gene: TRBD1
CDR3nt: TGTGCCAGCAGCCAAGATGTCAGGGGGCACGATGGCTACACCTTC
CDR3aa: CASSQDVRGHDGYTF

j_gene: TRBJ1-2
v_gene: TRBV7-3
abundance: once
d_gene: .
CDR3nt: TGTGCCAGCAGCCAACCCCCGGAGGGTGACTACACCTTC
CDR3aa: CASSQPPEGDYTF

j_gene: TRBJ2-5
v_gene: TRBV2
abundance: .
d_gene: .
CDR3nt: TGTGCCAGCGCTCGAAGCCCCCCCACACGGGAGACCCAGTACTTC
CDR3aa: CASARSPPTRETQYF

j_gene: TRBJ2-1
v_gene: TRBV4-2
abundance: .
d_gene: .
CDR3nt: TGTGCCAGCAGCCAAGGGGTCTCGGGGTCATACAATGAGCAGTTCTTC
CDR3aa: CASSQGVSGSYNEQFF

j_gene: TRBJ2-1
v_gene: TRBV20-1
abundance: .
d_gene: TRBD2
CDR3nt: TGCAGTGCTAGTCTCCCCTCGGGGGGGAGTAATGAGCAGTTCTTC
CDR3aa: CSASLPSGGSNEQFF

j_gene: TRBJ2-1
v_gene: TRBV20-1
abundance: .
d_gene: TRBD2
CDR3nt: TGCAGTGCCGAGGCCAGGACTAGCGGGAGGGCGGAGGAGCAGTTCTTC
CDR3aa: CSAEARTSGRAEEQFF

j_gene: TRBJ2-1
v_gene: TRBV28
abundance: .
d_gene: .
CDR3nt: TGTGCCAGCAGTCCTCCCAGGGGTGAGCAGTTCTTC
CDR3aa: CASSPPRGEQFF

j_gene: TRBJ2-2
v_gene: TRBV29-1
abundance: .
d_gene: TRBD2
CDR3nt: TGCAGCGTTCATAGCGGGAGCGGCACCGGGGAGCTGTTTTTT
CDR3aa: CSVHSGSGTGELFF

j_gene: TRBJ2-7
v_gene: TRBV12-3/TRBV12-4
abundance: .
d_gene: TRBD2
CDR3nt: TGTGCCAGCAGTTTAAGCGGGGACTACGAGCAGTACTTC
CDR3aa: CASSLSGDYEQYF

j_gene: TRBJ1-1
v_gene: TRBV3-1
abundance: .
d_gene: .
CDR3nt: TGTGCCAGCAGCCAAGTTACGAACACTGAAGCTTTCTTT
CDR3aa: CASSQVTNTEAFF

j_gene: TRBJ2-2
v_gene: TRBV1
abundance: .
d_gene: .
CDR3nt: TGCACCAGCAGCCAAGGGGGACAGGGGGCCGGGGAGCTGTTTTTT
CDR3aa: CTSSQGGQGAGELFF

j_gene: TRBJ2-3
v_gene: TRBV30
abundance: .
d_gene: TRBD2
CDR3nt: TGTGCCTGGAGTGTGTACGGGAGGTCAGATACGCAGTATTTT
CDR3aa: CAWSVYGRSDTQYF

j_gene: TRBJ2-3
v_gene: TRBV20-1
abundance: once
d_gene: TRBD1
CDR3nt: TGCAGTGCCGACAACAGGGGGCGCGCGGATACGCAGTATTTT
CDR3aa: CSADNRGRADTQYF

j_gene: TRBJ1-1
v_gene: TRBV3-1
abundance: .
d_gene: TRBD1
CDR3nt: TGTGCCAGCAGAAGCGCCGACAGGGATACTGAAGCTTTCTTT
CDR3aa: CASRSADRDTEAFF

j_gene: TRBJ2-7
v_gene: TRBV5-1
abundance: .
d_gene: TRBD2
CDR3nt: TGCGCCAGTTCGCTCGGGACTAGCGAGCTCTACGAGCAGTACTTC
CDR3aa: CASSLGTSELYEQYF

j_gene: TRBJ2-7
v_gene: TRBV4-1
abundance: .
d_gene: TRBD2
CDR3nt: TGCGCCAGCAGCCAAGAGGAGCGGGAGTACGAGCAGTACTTC
CDR3aa: CASSQEEREYEQYF

j_gene: TRBJ1-5
v_gene: TRBV20-1
abundance: .
d_gene: .
CDR3nt: TGCAGTGCTAGGGAGTCAGACCTAAACCAGCCCCAGCATTTT
CDR3aa: CSARESDLNQPQHF

j_gene: TRBJ2-3
v_gene: TRBV12-3/TRBV12-4
abundance: .
d_gene: .
CDR3nt: TGTGCCAGCTTACACAGGGCTTATACGCAGTATTTT
CDR3aa: CASLHRAYTQYF

j_gene: TRBJ2-5
v_gene: TRBV12-3/TRBV12-4
abundance: .
d_gene: TRBD2
CDR3nt: TGTGCCAGCACCCGGGGGGTTCGGGAGACCCAGTACTTC
CDR3aa: CASTRGVRETQYF

j_gene: TRBJ2-7
v_gene: TRBV12-3/TRBV12-4
abundance: .
d_gene: TRBD1
CDR3nt: TGTGCCAGCGGCGACAGGGGGATTTACGAGCAGTACTTC
CDR3aa: CASGDRGIYEQYF

j_gene: TRBJ2-5
v_gene: TRBV29-1
abundance: once
d_gene: .
CDR3nt: TGCAGCGTTGAAGATGGGTCCTTCTGGATCCAGTACTTC
CDR3aa: CSVEDGSFWIQYF

j_gene: TRBJ2-1
v_gene: TRBV5-1
abundance: .
d_gene: TRBD2
CDR3nt: TGCGCCAGCAGCTTGGGGACTAGCGGAAACAATGAGCAGTTCTTC
CDR3aa: CASSLGTSGNNEQFF

j_gene: TRBJ2-2
v_gene: TRBV4-2
abundance: .
d_gene: TRBD2
CDR3nt: TGTGCCAGCAGCCAAAACACCGGGACTAGCACCGGGGAGCTGTTTTTT
CDR3aa: CASSQNTGTSTGELFF

j_gene: TRBJ1-1
v_gene: TRBV27
abundance: .
d_gene: TRBD1
CDR3nt: TGTGCCAGCAGGGGACAGGGGATCACTGAAGCTTTCTTT
CDR3aa: CASRGQGITEAFF

j_gene: TRBJ2-1
v_gene: TRBV18
abundance: .
d_gene: .
CDR3nt: TGTGCCAGCTCACTGTTAAACAATGAGCAGTTCTTC
CDR3aa: CASSLLNNEQFF

j_gene: TRBJ2-1
v_gene: TRBV5-1
abundance: .
d_gene: TRBD1
CDR3nt: TGCGCCAGCGAAAAGACAGGGTCTTACAATGAGCAGTTCTTC
CDR3aa: CASEKTGSYNEQFF

j_gene: TRBJ2-1
v_gene: TRBV5-1
abundance: .
d_gene: .
CDR3nt: TGCGCCAGCAGCTTGGGAGACTGGGGTTTAGGTGAGCAGTTCTTC
CDR3aa: CASSLGDWGLGEQFF

j_gene: TRBJ2-3
v_gene: TRBV12-3/TRBV12-4
abundance: .
d_gene: .
CDR3nt: TGTGCCAGCAGTCCACGCCGGACAGGCACAGATACGCAGTATTTT
CDR3aa: CASSPRRTGTDTQYF

j_gene: TRBJ1-2
v_gene: TRBV27
abundance: .
d_gene: TRBD1
CDR3nt: TGTGCCAGCAGTGATCACTACCGGGACAGATACTATGGCTACACCTTC
CDR3aa: CASSDHYRDRYYGYTF

j_gene: TRBJ2-3
v_gene: TRBV14
abundance: .
d_gene: .
CDR3nt: TGTGCCAGCAGCCAAGTACGTTGGGGGGATACGCAGTATTTT
CDR3aa: CASSQVRWGDTQYF

j_gene: TRBJ1-6
v_gene: TRBV2
abundance: .
d_gene: TRBD1
CDR3nt: TGTGCCAGCAGTGTTGACAGGGGTTCACCCCTCCACTTT
CDR3aa: CASSVDRGSPLHF

j_gene: TRBJ2-3
v_gene: TRBV19
abundance: .
d_gene: .
CDR3nt: TGTGCCAGTAAAGACAGAAAATCGACTCGTACGCAGTATTTT
CDR3aa: CASKDRKSTRTQYF

j_gene: TRBJ1-2
v_gene: TRBV20-1
abundance: .
d_gene: .
CDR3nt: TGCAGTGCTAGAGTGGGCGCCGGGGACTATGGCTACACCTTC
CDR3aa: CSARVGAGDYGYTF

j_gene: TRBJ2-3
v_gene: TRBV5-1
abundance: .
d_gene: TRBD2
CDR3nt: TGCGCCAGCAGCCCGCGGACTAGCGGCAGCACAGATACGCAGTATTTT
CDR3aa: CASSPRTSGSTDTQYF